These 6 T cell receptor beta chains were all obtained from the same sample, sequenced in a study of response to subunit inactivated influenza vaccine (dated by TCRdb to the late 2010s). The library relied on RT-PCR. Sequencing used an Illumina HiSeq 2500. Starting from the raw public reads, TCRdb applied fastp trimming at Q25, assembled clones with MiXCR and retained in-frame beta chains. Each CDR3 protein appears once, grouped with its most common genes and DNA. This sample gives about 800,000 distinct CDR3 sequences in total; 21% of them show up just once. In total, the top ten clones hold 10% to 13% of the sample. The sample was PBMCs from blood, taken roughly 5 days after vaccination. The receptors were gathered from a man aged 45-65 years who received an inactivated influenza vaccine. Donor details come from another sample of the same person, matched by shared clones.

The table lists this clonotype with many counts. V usage is TRBV20-1 and J usage is TRBJ2-3, with D unclear. The CDR3 sequence is 13 residues long. Germline values: CDR1 DFQATT, CDR2 SNEGSKA (reference sequence). V was trimmed by 3 bases and J by 6 bases, leaving 13 bases between them. The CDR3 DNA follows: TGCAGTGCTAGTCCCTCCGGTCGCGATACGCAGTATTTT. This translates into CSASPSGRDTQYF.

For the CDR3, the DNA is TGTGCCATCAGTAAACAGGGAGACACAGATACGCAGTATTTT. Its translation is CAISKQGDTDTQYF. The chain joins TRBV10-3 to TRBJ2-3, with D possibly being TRBD1 (6 bases). Trimming removed 5 bases from V and 2 bases from J, with 11 bases in between. Germline V gene data show CDR1 as ENHRY and CDR2 as SYGVKD. The CDR3 has 14 amino acids.

The rearrangement uses TRBV9 and TRBJ2-7; D is perhaps TRBD2 (6 bases). V gave up 0 bases and J gave up 6 bases, with 22 bases separating them. The CDR3 is made up of 17 amino acids. Germline loops: CDR1 SGDLS, CDR2 YYNGEE. The CDR3 nucleotides read TGTGCCAGCAGCGTAGGGCCCGGGAGCGGCCCCGGTGGCGAGCAGTACTTC. This encodes CASSVGPGSGPGGEQYF.

This clonotype has at least ten counts. The chain has TRBV5-1 and TRBJ2-7; a possible D gene is TRBD1 (6 bases). V was shortened by 1 base and J by 4 bases, with 15 bases between the two germline ends. The CDR3 is 15 residues long. CDR1 is SGHRS and CDR2 is YFSETQ in the germline V gene. CDR3: CASSLWAGAEYEQYF. The CDR3 nucleotides read TGCGCCAGCAGCTTGTGGGCAGGGGCCGAATACGAGCAGTACTTC.

This chain links TRBV12-5 with TRBJ2-1, with no clear D. CDR3 size: 13 residues. Germline values: CDR1 LGHNT, CDR2 FRNRAP. V was clipped by 3 bases and J by 6 bases, with 9 bases between them. This CDR3 is CASGFGLGNEQFF. The CDR3, as DNA: TGTGCTAGTGGTTTTGGCCTAGGCAATGAGCAGTTCTTC.

The chain has TRBV18 and TRBJ2-7; a weak D match, TRBD2 (5 bases). V was trimmed by 2 bases and J by 2 bases, leaving 10 bases between them. The germline CDR1 and CDR2 sequences are KGHSH and LQKENI. The CDR3 runs 14 residues. CDR3 sequence (DNA): TGTGCCAGCTCACCAACGACGGGGACCTACGAGCAGTACTTC. Translation gives CASSPTTGTYEQYF.